The rows below give T cell receptor beta chains drawn from one sample of a study of blood T cell repertoires in COVID-19. The data were produced by immunoSEQ multiplex PCR, yet TCRdb's version contains in-frame clones alone and is incomplete. The table records under 150,000 clones, 84% of them present only once. Material: peripheral blood. The receptors stem from a woman in her 40s with acute or convalescent COVID-19. The conserved cysteine and the conserved F or W are not part of the CDR3 here. A D gene is named only where the DNA matches it firmly.

ASSRDRQGPGAF TRBD1 TRBV4-2
ASSLWQGVTNEKLF TRBD1 TRBV11-2
TSSQTSGASDTQY . TRBV1
ASSLPTGYPDTQY . TRBV6-5
ASRTGIEIREQY . TRBV6-5
ASSLDWPGVQPQH . TRBV7-8
ASSPGTANEAF TRBD1 TRBV3-1/TRBV3-2
ASSETRGSPEQY TRBD1 TRBV25-1
ASSPPGRDQPQH . TRBV3-1/TRBV3-2
ASSQPGSYGYT . TRBV4-1
ASSLALTEAF . TRBV7-9
ASSPGRTGDQPQH TRBD1 TRBV7-9
ASSPTGPDTSGLEF . TRBV7-2
ASNPKSTNSYEQY . TRBV5-1